This T cell receptor beta chain was captured in a study of T cell repertoires in cytomegalovirus infection (dated by TCRdb to about 2019). In terms of the full investigation: Peptide stimulations targeted recently identified HLA-C-restricted CMV epitopes, whose presentation resists viral immunomodulation, together with well-studied HLA-B-restricted epitopes. The HLA type of each donor mattered for the analysis, because public TCR beta signatures pointed to carriage of CMV infection along with the matching HLA type.

Notes on this clonotype: What this receptor recognizes is not known. One base away there is no much larger clone; base qualities are not given.

The investigation overall reported the following: The ex vivo response was dominated by HLA-C-restricted CMV-specific TCR beta clonotypes, which also provided the single most frequent clonotype in two of eight donors. Carriers of CMV infection plus the relevant HLA type were discriminated by the cumulative frequency of public TCR beta family members in the study cohort and in an independent approximately 340-donor cohort.

V ends up 4 bases short and J 3 bases short, with an unmatched junction base count of 5. The CDR1 and CDR2 encoded by the germline V gene are SGHDT and YYEEEE. Counted from cysteine to phenylalanine, this CDR3 has 15 amino acids. Only the CDR3 part of the read is kept: 45 bases, read in frame from the first base. Per the publication, the treatment or condition label means: in vitro stimulation with specific CMV peptide epitopes to enrich CMV-specific T cells. The instrument was an Illumina HiSeq 1500. TCRdb trimmed public reads at Q25 via fastp, called clones via MiXCR and kept in-frame beta chains. Merged by CDR3 protein, the rows form single entries marked with the most common genes and DNA. The sample has some 320,000 distinct CDR3 sequences on record, about 29% of them singletons. 15% to 20% of the sample is taken by the ten largest.

The rearrangement combines TRBV5-6 with TRBJ1-5, with TRBD1 matching 9 junction bases. The sequence derives from a human donor in good health (CMV status not recorded). Some clones in this sample may be carry-over from other donors' samples. The sequencing used cultured PBMCs, collected from culture after CMV antigen stimulation. This receptor carries the CDR3 CASSRRTGDNQPQHF. The nucleotide sequence is TGTGCCAGCAGCAGGAGGACAGGGGACAATCAGCCCCAGCATTTT.